The 9 T cell receptor beta chains listed next were all sequenced from one sample in a study of cytomegalovirus exposure and HLA in healthy donors. The primer mix had 60 Vbeta and 13 Jbeta primers. Repertoires were generated with immunoSEQ multiplex PCR, while TCRdb's copy carries only in-frame clones and drops some. The sample holds fewer than 110,000 clones, approximately 79% seen once. The sample consisted of PBMCs. These receptors were obtained from a man aged 18 to 29 in good health and CMV-seronegative.

This chain joins TRBV9 and TRBJ2-5; 7 bases line up with TRBD1. Germline CDR1 reads SGDLS; CDR2 reads YYNGEE. This CDR3 contains 15 residues. With V trimmed by 0 bases and J by 5 bases, 7 bases remained unmatched. The CDR3 region has the DNA TGTGCCAGCAGCGTAGAGGGGGCCCACGGGGAGACCCAGTACTTC. It is translated as CASSVEGAHGETQYF.

This clone has a handful of counts. The chain is built from TRBV5-1 and TRBJ2-1; the D gene is possibly TRBD2 (6 bases). Germline CDR1 reads SGHRS; CDR2 reads YFSETQ. This CDR3 is built from 12 residues. Trimming removed 4 bases from V and 10 bases from J, with 12 bases in between. The CDR3 loop reads CASSHRDSEQFF. In nucleotides, the CDR3 is TGCGCCAGCAGCCACCGGGACTCCGAGCAGTTCTTC.

This clone was seen once. The gene calls are TRBV7-6 and TRBJ1-2, with 8 bases that match TRBD1. The V gene's germline CDR1 is SGHVS and CDR2 FNYEAQ. The length of the CDR3 is 13 residues. V dropped 5 bases and J dropped 7; count of bases not matched to a gene: 6. The CDR3 bases are TGTGCCAGCAGCCTCCAGGGGGCTACTGGCTACACCTTC. The encoded protein is CASSLQGATGYTF.

This chain links TRBV7-3 with TRBJ1-2, with D unresolved. The germline gives CDR1 SGHTA, CDR2 FQGTGA. The CDR3 spans 15 residues. V lost 5 bases, J lost 2 bases, and 15 bases lay in between. In DNA, the CDR3 is TGTGCCAGCAGCCCTCTGGGAGGAGAGAACTATGGCTACACCTTC. Residues: CASSPLGGENYGYTF.

The chain recombines TRBV9 with TRBJ2-7; D call uncertain. The CDR3 has 13 residues. The germline gives CDR1 SGDLS, CDR2 YYNGEE. The V gene lost 0 bases and the J gene lost 3 bases, with 7 bases spanning the gap. The CDR3 region is CASSVASNYEQYF. Here the CDR3 DNA reads TGTGCCAGCAGCGTAGCTAGTAACTACGAGCAGTACTTC.

The chain recombines TRBV7-8 with TRBJ1-2, with unresolved D. Trimming stripped 5 bases from V and 7 bases from J, with 14 bases between. The CDR3 has 13 amino acids. CDR1 SGHVS and CDR2 FQNEAQ come from the germline V gene. The DNA of the CDR3 is TGTGCCAGCAGCCCCGTTTACTTGCGTGGCTACACCTTC. Translated, it gives CASSPVYLRGYTF.

This clone was recorded only once. The chain uses TRBV5-1 and TRBJ2-7, with a possible D match to TRBD1 (6 bases). The CDR3 has 15 residues. The V and J ends lost 2 bases and 0 bases respectively, with 12 bases between them. The V gene's germline CDR1 is SGHRS and CDR2 YFSETQ. The DNA of the CDR3 is TGCGCCAGCAGCTTCCGGGACACTAACTCCTACGAGCAGTACTTC. This translates into CASSFRDTNSYEQYF. Based on the CDR3 plus reference TRBV5-1 and TRBJ2-7, the full variable domain is KAGVTQTPRYLIKTRGQQVTLSCSPISGHRSVSWYQQTPGQGLQFLFEYFSETQRNKGNFPGRFSGRQFSNSRSEMNVSTLELGDSALYLCASSFRDTNSYEQYFGPGTRLTVT.

This clone was detected only once. V is TRBV9 and J is TRBJ1-4; D is unresolved. With 0 bases removed from V and 6 bases from J, the gap between germline ends came to 6 bases. CDR3 length: 13 residues. Germline-derived CDR1 and CDR2 are SGDLS and YYNGEE. CDR3 nucleotides: TGTGCCAGCAGCGTAGATCGGGATGAAAAACTGTTTTTT. It yields the protein CASSVDRDEKLFF.

The gene calls are TRBV2 and TRBJ2-7, with TRBD1 as a possible D gene (5 bases). This CDR3 has 13 residues. V was clipped by 8 bases and J by 2 bases, with 13 bases between them. CDR1 is SNHLY, CDR2 FYNNEI, per germline. The CDR3 protein is CASSKQAAYEQYF. CDR3 DNA sequence: TGTGCCAGCTCGAAACAGGCAGCCTACGAGCAGTACTTC.